This TCR beta chain was found in a study of Graves' ophthalmopathy and Graves' hyperthyroidism. Study-wide findings and caveats: Ophthalmopathy cases were distinguished from stable hyperthyroidism by a 13-signature model, reaching about 90% sensitivity and approximately 83% specificity. Blood also contained most of the expanded thyroid clonotypes above 0.001 frequency.

In regard to this clonotype: Its antigen remains unknown.

Newly diagnosed, the hyperthyroidism patients had under 2 months' duration and were aged 18 to 65. The diagnosis combined clinical symptoms, thyroxine, TRAb, thyroid ultrasound and orbital computed tomography scans. Scientists amplified the TCR beta CDR3 regions from RNA transcripts. RT-PCR with HTBI primers came first, then second-round multiplex PCR. TCRdb analysed the multiplex PCR reads with MiXCR anew, one entry per CDR3 protein. The data contain around 1,000,000 distinct CDR3 sequences, about two fifths of them singletons. The J segment lost 2 bases and the V segment lost 11 bases, leaving 6 bases of the junction unmatched. CDR1 is LNHDA and CDR2 is SQIVND in the germline V gene (reference sequence). The length of the CDR3 is 13 residues.

Sequencing was performed on peripheral blood or thyroid tissue (not recorded which). The chain links TRBV19 to TRBJ2-5; 9 positions match TRBD2. This clonotype originated in an adult man with Graves' hyperthyroidism. Here the CDR3 DNA reads TGTGCCGTAGGGCTAGCGGGGCAAGAGACCCAGTACTTC. Its protein product is CAVGLAGQETQYF.